This T cell receptor (beta chain) was observed in a study of PD-L1 blockade in urothelial cancer. The wider study: Blood drawn 3 weeks (second dose) and 6 weeks after treatment start was analyzed. Overall study results and limits: Expansion of tumor-associated blood clones at 3 weeks was greater in durable-benefit patients.

The CDR3 sequence is 16 residues long. V lost 4 bases, J lost 0 bases, and 17 bases lay in between. Germline V gives CDR1 SGHRS, CDR2 YFSETQ. Noted time point: pretreatment peripheral blood. Each patient's cancer was a locally advanced or metastatic urothelial carcinoma. Produced via immunoSEQ multiplex PCR; TCRdb's table is partial and in-frame only. Counted here are some 65,000 clones, approximately 81% occurring once; the ten biggest clones make up around 3.2%. Only a few counts were recorded for this clone. The antigen remains unidentified. The chain combines TRBV5-1 with TRBJ2-7; D is perhaps TRBD1 (5 bases). Sequenced here: PBMCs, sampled around atezolizumab (anti-PD-L1) treatment. This TCR was sampled from a man between 70 and 80 years old with urothelial cancer. For the CDR3, the DNA is TGCGCCAGCAGCAAGGTGGGTCAGGGCGACTCCTACGAGCAGTACTTC. As protein: CASSKVGQGDSYEQYF.